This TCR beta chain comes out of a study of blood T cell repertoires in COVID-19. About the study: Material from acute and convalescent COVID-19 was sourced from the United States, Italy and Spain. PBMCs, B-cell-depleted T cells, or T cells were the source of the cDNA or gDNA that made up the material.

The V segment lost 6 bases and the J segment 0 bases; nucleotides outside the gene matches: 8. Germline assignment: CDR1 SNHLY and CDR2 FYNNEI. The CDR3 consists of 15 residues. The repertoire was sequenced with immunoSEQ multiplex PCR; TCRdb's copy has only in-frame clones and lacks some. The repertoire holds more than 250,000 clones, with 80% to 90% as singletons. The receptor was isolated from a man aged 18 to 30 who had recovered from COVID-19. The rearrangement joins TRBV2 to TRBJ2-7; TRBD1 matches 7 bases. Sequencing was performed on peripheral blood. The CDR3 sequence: CASSNRGPSSYEQYF. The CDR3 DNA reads TGTGCCAGCAGCAACAGGGGACCGAGCTCCTACGAGCAGTACTTC.